The sequence of this T cell receptor beta chain was determined in a study of identifying expanded T cells in peripheral blood. Whole-study results and caveats: Variance in clone template counts between roughly two-week samples significantly increased with total template count across all healthy donors.

Germline CDR1 MDHEN, CDR2 SYDVKM. Trimming removed 3 bases at V and 3 bases at J, with 12 bases between. The CDR3 spans 14 residues. This clone was seen a handful of times. No antigen is known for it. Using immunoSEQ multiplex PCR, the repertoire was profiled, and TCRdb retains in-frame clones only, with some absent. The profile shows 85,000 to 100,000 clones, more than 70% of them singletons. The chain is built from TRBV28 and TRBJ2-7; TRBD2 might be the D (7 bases). This clonotype was obtained from a person aged 18 to 69 in good health. The specimen sequenced was blood. The CDR3 region is CASSFGGAHYEQYF. The CDR3 bases are TGTGCCAGCAGTTTTGGGGGGGCCCACTACGAGCAGTACTTC.